Below, 30 T cell receptor beta chains from the same sample are listed, as sequenced in a study of Ad26.COV2.S vaccination and SARS-CoV-2 variants. Using immunoSEQ multiplex PCR, the repertoire was profiled, and TCRdb retains in-frame clones only, with some absent. The sample carries about 220,000 clones, roughly 88% recorded once. Noted treatment: some 20 received Ad26.COV2.S at low or high dose, single or two shots; several received placebo; per-sample allocation not given. The samples date from day 63 after the first vaccine or placebo injection. The sample in question was peripheral blood, obtained in a trial of Ad26.COV2.S vaccine versus placebo. These receptors originate from a person between 18 and 65 years old who received the Ad26.COV2.S COVID-19 vaccine or a placebo.

This sequence joins TRBV6-5 and TRBJ2-1; no clear D gene. The V gene lost 6 bases and the J gene lost 10 bases, with 13 bases spanning the gap. This CDR3 is built from 12 residues. From germline, CDR1 is MNHEY and CDR2 SVGAGI. The CDR3 loop is CASSPRMGEQFF. For the CDR3, the DNA is TGTGCCAGCAGCCCCCGGATGGGGGAGCAGTTCTTC.

The chain combines TRBV4-3 with TRBJ1-1; TRBD1 agrees at 12 bases. The CDR3 consists of 15 residues. Trimming removed 5 bases from V and 4 bases from J; junction bases left unmatched: 5. Germline CDR1 reads LGHNA; CDR2 reads YSLEER. CDR3 loop: CASSGPGQGATEAFF. CDR3 DNA: TGCGCCAGCAGCGGACCGGGACAGGGGGCCACTGAAGCTTTCTTT.

The rearrangement links TRBV14 to TRBJ2-1; maybe TRBD2 (6 bases). This CDR3 comprises 23 residues. Trimming stripped 4 bases from V and 3 bases from J, with 37 bases between. CDR1 is SGHDN, CDR2 FVKESK, per germline. CDR3 sequence: CASSPPAAKFAMVADLNYNEQFF. In nucleotides, the CDR3 is TGTGCCAGCAGCCCCCCGGCGGCCAAGTTTGCGATGGTAGCGGACTTGAACTACAATGAGCAGTTCTTC.

The chain combines TRBV19 with TRBJ2-7, with D perhaps matching TRBD2 (5 bases). CDR3 size: 15 residues. In germline, CDR1 is LNHDA, CDR2 SQIVND (reference sequence). Trimming stripped 6 bases from V and 0 bases from J, with 15 bases between. CDR3: CASRRTREPSYEQYF. CDR3 bases: TGTGCCAGTAGGCGCACTAGGGAGCCCTCCTACGAGCAGTACTTC.

The chain's CDR3 is CASSRTEAYGYTF. The CDR3 coding sequence is TGTGCCAGCAGTCGGACAGAGGCCTATGGCTACACCTTC. The chain carries TRBV6-6 and TRBJ1-2, with D possibly being TRBD1 (6 bases). Germline V gives CDR1 MNHNY, CDR2 SVGAGI (reference sequence). V was clipped by 5 bases and J by 4 bases, with 11 bases between them. The CDR3 is 13 residues long.

There are a few counts of this clone. With a much larger clone just one base away, this may be a read error. Additional DNA sequences in this sample encode the identical CDR3. The chain joins TRBV4-2 to TRBJ2-7; 7 bases agree with TRBD1. The CDR3 has 14 residues. J was trimmed by 2 bases and V by 1 base; bases with no gene match: 2. The germline CDR1 and CDR2 sequences are LGHNA and YNFKEQ. CDR3 protein: CASSQGQGTYEQYF. The CDR3 DNA follows: TGTGCCAGCAGCCAAGGACAGGGAACCTACGAGCAGTACTTC.

The rearrangement uses TRBV5-1 and TRBJ2-5; D not certain. Trimming stripped 2 bases from V and 1 base from J, with 9 bases between. This CDR3 contains 14 residues. The germline CDR1 and CDR2 sequences are SGHRS and YFSETQ. The CDR3 region has the DNA TGCGCCAGCAGCTTCGATCGTTCCCAAGAGACCCAGTACTTC. It translates to CASSFDRSQETQYF.

The CDR3 is CASTQATSQMTGEQFF. In nucleotides, the CDR3 is TGTGCCAGCACCCAAGCGACTAGCCAGATGACGGGTGAGCAGTTCTTC. The chain is built from TRBV27 and TRBJ2-1; 7 bases align to TRBD2. CDR3 size: 16 residues. The J segment lost 9 bases and the V segment lost 7 bases, leaving 18 bases of the junction unmatched. Germline CDR1 reads MNHEY; CDR2 reads SMNVEV (reference sequence).

The chain uses TRBV3-1 (or the pseudogene TRBV3-2) and TRBJ2-1, with D possibly called TRBD1 or TRBD2 (7 bases each). Trimming stripped 4 bases from V and 2 bases from J, with 12 bases between. Germline V gene data show CDR1 as LGHDT and CDR2 as YNNKEL (reference sequence). This CDR3 has 15 amino acids. As DNA, the CDR3 is TGTGCCAGCAGCCCCTCAGGGGGGGCCTACAATGAGCAGTTCTTC. Its translation: CASSPSGGAYNEQFF.

The chain joins TRBV4-2 to TRBJ2-7; D gene unclear. The CDR3 length is 14 residues. Germline assignment: CDR1 LGHNA and CDR2 YNFKEQ. The V gene lost 0 bases and the J gene lost 1 base, with 7 bases spanning the gap. The CDR3 protein is CASSQDLQSYEQYF. DNA of the CDR3: TGTGCCAGCAGCCAAGATCTCCAATCCTACGAGCAGTACTTC.

V gene TRBV6-1 combines with J gene TRBJ2-6; D not resolved. The CDR3 length is 16 residues. Germline lookup yields CDR1 MNHNS and CDR2 SASEGT. V lost 2 bases, J lost 2 bases, and 10 bases lay in between. CDR3 sequence reads: CASSELSRTGANVLTF. The CDR3 DNA reads TGTGCCAGCAGTGAACTTTCGAGGACTGGGGCCAACGTCCTGACTTTC.

The gene calls are TRBV28 and TRBJ2-6; D not resolved. Germline CDR1 and CDR2: MDHEN and SYDVKM. This CDR3 has 16 amino acids. V dropped 7 bases and J dropped 0 bases, with 13 bases sitting between them. The chain's CDR3 is CASTPGGTSGANVLTF. CDR3 in DNA: TGTGCCAGCACCCCGGGCGGTACCTCTGGGGCCAACGTCCTGACTTTC.

The chain's CDR3 is CAWTKTGATVDGYTF. As DNA, the CDR3 is TGTGCCTGGACTAAAACAGGGGCCACGGTCGATGGCTACACCTTC. The chain uses TRBV30 and TRBJ1-2; 7 nucleotides line up with TRBD1. With V trimmed by 4 bases and J by 6 bases, 14 bases remained unmatched. The CDR3 sequence is 15 residues long. Per germline, CDR1 GTSNPN and CDR2 SVGIG (reference sequence). Filled out from reference TRBV30 and TRBJ1-2, the complete variable domain reads SQTIHQWPATLVQPVGSPLSLECTVEGTSNPNLYWYRQAAGRGLQLLFYSVGIGQISSEVPQNLSASRPQDRQFILSSKKLLLSDSGFYLCAWTKTGATVDGYTFGSGTRLTVV.

This clone was seen only a few times. The J gene is TRBJ2-1, the V gene TRBV7-3, with D possibly called TRBD1 or TRBD2 (6 bases each). Germline V gene sequence: CDR1 SGHTA, CDR2 FQGTGA. Between the trimmed V and J ends, which lost 6 bases and 7 bases, there was a span of 16 bases. The CDR3 runs to 14 residues. CDR3 residues: CASSPQQGGNEQFF. CDR3 coding DNA: TGTGCCAGCAGTCCTCAACAGGGAGGTAATGAGCAGTTCTTC.

The J gene is TRBJ2-7, the V gene TRBV7-6; 10 bases agree with TRBD2. This CDR3 is 15 amino acids long. The germline gives CDR1 SGHVS, CDR2 FNYEAQ. The ends lost 3 bases at V and 7 bases at J; junction bases unmatched: 9. CDR3 loop: CASSLVAGGGGEQYF. CDR3 DNA sequence: TGTGCCAGCAGCTTGGTAGCGGGAGGCGGAGGGGAGCAGTACTTC.

CDR3 in amino acids: CASRGAARPWAFF. The CDR3 region has the DNA TGTGCCAGCAGGGGGGCAGCCAGACCCTGGGCTTTCTTT. The chain joins TRBV28 to TRBJ1-1, with D possibly TRBD1 on 6 matching bases. The CDR3 runs to 13 residues. Looked up from germline, CDR1 is MDHEN and CDR2 is SYDVKM. V was pared by 6 bases and J by 11 bases, with 19 bases between.

V usage is TRBV29-1 and J usage is TRBJ2-1; 11 nucleotides line up with TRBD2. CDR3 size: 14 residues. The germline CDR1 and CDR2 sequences are SQVTM and ANQGSEA. V lost 4 bases to trimming and J lost 6 bases; unmatched junction nucleotides: 5. This CDR3 is CSVAIAGGGNEQFF. Written as DNA, the CDR3 is TGCAGCGTTGCGATAGCGGGAGGGGGCAATGAGCAGTTCTTC.

The chain links TRBV29-1 to TRBJ2-7; 8 bases are shared with TRBD1. V trimming: 2 bases; J trimming: 7 bases; junction bases outside the gene matches: 10. Germline lookup yields CDR1 SQVTM and CDR2 ANQGSEA. The CDR3 spans 14 residues. CDR3 protein: CSVEPGQAGREQYF. CDR3 DNA sequence: TGCAGCGTTGAACCGGGACAGGCTGGGAGGGAGCAGTACTTC.

The chain uses TRBV14 and TRBJ2-7, with 11 bases lining up with TRBD1. CDR3 size: 15 residues. The germline V gene encodes CDR1 SGHDN and CDR2 FVKESK. Trimming took 6 bases from V and 2 from J; bases not matched to a gene: 6. CDR3 sequence reads: CASRTGTGGTYEQYF. DNA of the CDR3: TGTGCCAGCAGGACCGGGACAGGGGGAACCTACGAGCAGTACTTC. Supplemented by reference TRBV14 and TRBJ2-7, the full variable domain reads EAGVTQFPSHSVIEKGQTVTLRCDPISGHDNLYWYRRVMGKEIKFLLHFVKESKQDESGMPNNRFLAERTGGTYSTLKVQPAELEDSGVYFCASRTGTGGTYEQYFGPGTRLTVT.

In its sample, this clone was seen a few times. The rearrangement links TRBV4-2 to TRBJ1-3; TRBD1 matches at 8 bases. V lost 0 bases and J lost 3; bases outside the gene matches: 10. This CDR3 contains 18 residues. CDR1 and CDR2 (germline): LGHNA, YNFKEQ. The CDR3 DNA reads as TGTGCCAGCAGCCAAGAAGTTCAGGCAGGGGGCTTTGGAAACACCATATATTTT. Protein product: CASSQEVQAGGFGNTIYF.

The genes are TRBV7-9 and TRBJ1-6, with D hard to call. The length of the CDR3 is 14 residues. The V end was cut by 1 base, the J end by 7 bases, with 8 bases between. Germline V gene sequence: CDR1 SEHNR, CDR2 FQNEAQ (reference sequence). The CDR3: CASSLVNLNSPLHF. In DNA, the CDR3 is TGTGCCAGCAGCTTAGTTAATCTCAATTCACCCCTCCACTTT.

V gene TRBV5-1 combines with J gene TRBJ2-7; D tentatively reads TRBD1 or TRBD2 (5 bases each). The ends were cut back, 0 bases at V and 4 bases at J, with 17 bases in the middle. The CDR3 is made up of 16 amino acids. Germline V gene data show CDR1 as SGHRS and CDR2 as YFSETQ. The CDR3: CASSLGVERGKYEQYF. The CDR3 DNA reads TGCGCCAGCAGCTTGGGAGTCGAACGGGGCAAATACGAGCAGTACTTC.

The chain carries TRBV20-1 and TRBJ2-3; 8 positions agree with TRBD2. The CDR3 covers 15 residues. The germline gives CDR1 DFQATT, CDR2 SNEGSKA (reference sequence). V shed 3 bases, J shed 4 bases, and the junction held 9 bases outside the gene matches. The CDR3 DNA follows: TGCAGTGCTAGTCGGTTGCGGGAGGTGCCAGATACGCAGTATTTT. Amino acid sequence: CSASRLREVPDTQYF.

The gene calls are TRBV6-1 and TRBJ2-2; D unclear. V was shortened by 2 bases and J by 2 bases, with 9 bases between the two germline ends. This CDR3 comprises 15 residues. The germline V gene encodes CDR1 MNHNS and CDR2 SASEGT. The CDR3 region is CASSERVPNTGELFF. CDR3 DNA: TGTGCCAGCAGTGAACGGGTACCAAACACCGGGGAGCTGTTTTTT.

The CDR3 here is CASSLAGVGNTIYF. DNA for the CDR3: TGTGCCAGCAGCTTAGCCGGGGTCGGAAACACCATATATTTT. The rearrangement links TRBV13 to TRBJ1-3, with D unclear. Trimming pared 1 base from V and 4 bases from J, leaving 8 bases between. This CDR3 region has 14 residues. From germline, CDR1 is PRHDT and CDR2 FYEKMQ (reference sequence).

The CDR3 spells CASSASGGELFF. The CDR3, as DNA: TGTGCCAGCAGCGCTAGCGGGGGGGAGCTGTTTTTT. This chain connects TRBV9 to TRBJ2-2; 8 bases agree with TRBD2. CDR1 and CDR2 (germline): SGDLS, YYNGEE. There are 12 residues in the CDR3. With 3 bases clipped from V and 8 bases from J, the junction kept 0 bases outside the gene matches.

This chain connects TRBV28 to TRBJ2-1; D unclear. Germline lookup yields CDR1 MDHEN and CDR2 SYDVKM. Trimming took off 2 bases at V and 9 bases at J, with 5 bases between the two ends. The length of the CDR3 is 11 residues. CDR3 residues: CASSLNGEQFF. Written as DNA, the CDR3 is TGTGCCAGCAGTTTAAACGGTGAGCAGTTCTTC.

The chain has TRBV9 and TRBJ2-1; 9 bases align to TRBD1. J lost 4 bases, V lost 4 bases, and 9 bases had no gene match. Germline V lookup: CDR1 SGDLS, CDR2 YYNGEE. The CDR3 is made up of 16 amino acids. The CDR3 DNA reads as TGTGCCAGCAGCCTATCCCGGGACAGGGTATACAATGAGCAGTTCTTC. Protein product: CASSLSRDRVYNEQFF.

The rearrangement links TRBV28 to TRBJ2-7, with a weak D call TRBD1 (6 bases). CDR1 MDHEN and CDR2 SYDVKM come from the germline V gene. This CDR3 contains 12 residues. V shed 3 bases and J shed 6 bases, with 9 bases lying between them. The CDR3 DNA reads as TGTGCCAGCAGTTTTTCGACAGGCGAGCAGTACTTC. It is translated as CASSFSTGEQYF.

This clone has a single count. This rearrangement joins TRBV6-4 to TRBJ2-1; 11 bases agree with TRBD2. Unmatched junction bases numbered 7, after V lost 6 bases and J lost 3 bases. Germline V gives CDR1 MRHNA, CDR2 SNTAGT. The CDR3 has 16 residues. Written as DNA, the CDR3 is TGTGCCAGCAGCGCCTTAGCGGGAGGGTTCTACAATGAGCAGTTCTTC. It specifies CASSALAGGFYNEQFF.